This T cell receptor beta chain was identified during a study of T cells after yellow fever vaccination. For the study at large: Preparation of the low-cell-number fractions used SMART-Seq v4 Ultra Low Input. Points from the study as a whole: Reappearance after the booster was seen for most primary-vaccination clones, at about 95% CD4 and less than 90% CD8. Within FACS-sorted repertoires, abundant clonotypes contaminating from the bulk population could be present.

Note on this clonotype: Its cognate antigen is unknown.

Via MiXCR, TCRdb re-called the 5' RACE reads, giving one row per CDR3 protein. The sample holds about 74,000 distinct CDR3 sequences, around 7% seen once. The sequence was collected from a man aged 18-30 years who received the YFV17D yellow fever vaccine. Sample: CD8+ T cells sorted from PBMCs, taken more than 4 days after the first yellow fever vaccination.

This CDR3 is CAWSKNTEAFF. The DNA for the CDR3 is TGTGCCTGGAGTAAAAACACTGAAGCTTTCTTT. The chain links TRBV30 to TRBJ1-1, with unresolved D. CDR1 GTSNPN and CDR2 SVGIG come from the germline V gene (reference sequence). V gave up 2 bases and J gave up 2 bases, with 3 bases separating them. CDR3 length: 11 residues.